This TCR beta chain was obtained from a study of T-cell memory formation after mild COVID-19. A few counts support this clonotype. Germline CDR1 and CDR2: SGHTA and FQGNSA. V shed 5 bases, J shed 4 bases, and the junction held 2 bases outside the gene matches. This CDR3 is built from 13 residues. TCRdb processed the 5' RACE reads anew with MiXCR; each CDR3 protein has one entry. Here the sample spans roughly 200,000 distinct CDR3 sequences, approximately 16% being singletons. This receptor was obtained from an adult woman who had mild COVID-19 (a few samples of this study predate the infection). Cell type and time point are not known. The rearrangement joins TRBV7-2 to TRBJ2-1; TRBD1 aligns across 7 bases. Source material: PBMCs or a T cell subset sorted from them (not recorded which). CDR3 DNA: TGTGCCAGCAGCCCGGGACAGTACAATGAGCAGTTCTTC. Protein: CASSPGQYNEQFF. The variable domain in full, with the rest retrieved from reference TRBV7-2 and TRBJ2-1, is GAGVSQSPSNKVTEKGKDVELRCDPISGHTALYWYRQSLGQGLEFLIYFQGNSAPDKSGLPSDRFSAERTGGSVSTLTIQRTQQEDSAVYLCASSPGQYNEQFFGPGTRLTVL.